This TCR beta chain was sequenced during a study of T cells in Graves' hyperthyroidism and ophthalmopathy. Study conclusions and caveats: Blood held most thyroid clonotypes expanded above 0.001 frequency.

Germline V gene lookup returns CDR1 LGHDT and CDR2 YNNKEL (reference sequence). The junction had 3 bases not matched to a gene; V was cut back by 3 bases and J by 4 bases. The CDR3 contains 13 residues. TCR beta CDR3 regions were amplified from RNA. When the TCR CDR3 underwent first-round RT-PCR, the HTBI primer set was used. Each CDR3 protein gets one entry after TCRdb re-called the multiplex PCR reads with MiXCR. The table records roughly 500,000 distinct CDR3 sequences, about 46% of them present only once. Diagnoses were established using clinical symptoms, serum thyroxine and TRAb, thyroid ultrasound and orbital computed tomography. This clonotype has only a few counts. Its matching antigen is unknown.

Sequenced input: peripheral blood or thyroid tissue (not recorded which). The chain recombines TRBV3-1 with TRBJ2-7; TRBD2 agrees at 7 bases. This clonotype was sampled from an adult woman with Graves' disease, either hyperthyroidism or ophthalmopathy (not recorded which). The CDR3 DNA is TGTGCCAGCAGCCAGGGGGAGGGATACGAGCAGTACTTC. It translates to CASSQGEGYEQYF.